The source of this TCR beta chain is a study of blood T cell repertoires in COVID-19. For the study at large: Sites in the United States, Italy and Spain provided acute and convalescent COVID-19 samples. Nucleic acid was either cDNA or gDNA, and it came from T cells, B-cell-depleted T cells, or PBMCs.

The length of the CDR3 is 14 residues. Looked up from germline, CDR1 is ENHRY and CDR2 is SYGVKD. V trimming: 8 bases; J trimming: 2 bases; junction bases outside the gene matches: 6. The method was immunoSEQ multiplex PCR; TCRdb's version includes in-frame clones alone and lacks a portion of them. The table shows about 150,000 clones, with around nine tenths occurring only once. Material: peripheral blood. This receptor was obtained from a man in his 60s with active or convalescent COVID-19. The gene calls are TRBV10-3 and TRBJ2-7; 10 bases fit TRBD2. CDR3 DNA sequence: TGTGCCATCGGACCCGGGACTAGCGCCTACGAGCAGTACTTC. Protein sequence: CAIGPGTSAYEQYF.